This T cell receptor (beta chain) was obtained from a study of control samples from healthy donors and cancer patients. J was trimmed by 6 bases and V by 6 bases; bases with no gene match: 9. Germline CDR1 and CDR2: MDHEN and SYDVKM. The CDR3 is 15 amino acids. Profiled with immunoSEQ multiplex PCR; TCRdb holds only in-frame clones, not every one. The sample gives roughly 190,000 clones, 75% to 95% of which show up once; about 1.6% is in the top ten. The TCR sequence derives from a woman in her thirties in good health. Sequencing was performed on blood. The rearrangement uses TRBV28 and TRBJ1-5, with TRBD1 identical over 9 bases. DNA for the CDR3: TGTGCCAGCAGCCCGGGACAGGGTTACGCTCAGCCCCAGCATTTT. Translation: CASSPGQGYAQPQHF.